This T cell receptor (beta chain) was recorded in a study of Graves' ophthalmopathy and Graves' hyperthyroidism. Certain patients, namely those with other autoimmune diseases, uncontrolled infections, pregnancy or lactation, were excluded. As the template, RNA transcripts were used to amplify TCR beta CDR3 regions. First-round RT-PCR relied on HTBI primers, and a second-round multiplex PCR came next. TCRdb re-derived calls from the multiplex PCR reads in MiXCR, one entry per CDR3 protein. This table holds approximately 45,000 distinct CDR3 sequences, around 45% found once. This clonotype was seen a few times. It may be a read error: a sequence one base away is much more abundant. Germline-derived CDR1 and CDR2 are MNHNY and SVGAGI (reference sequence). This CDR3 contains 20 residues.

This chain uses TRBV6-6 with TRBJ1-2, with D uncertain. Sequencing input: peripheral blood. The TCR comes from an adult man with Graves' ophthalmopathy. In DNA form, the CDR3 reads TGTGCCAGCAGTTACTTTCTGCCGGAAACATATCAATCAAAGGCAGATGGCTACGCCTTC. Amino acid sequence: CASSYFLPETYQSKADGYAF.